Listed below are T cell receptor beta chains from one sample, sequenced in a study of cytomegalovirus exposure and HLA in healthy donors. The assay was immunoSEQ multiplex PCR, and TCRdb's table has in-frame clones only and misses some. The sample consists of 150,000 or so clones, 73% of them appearing once. The sample comprised PBMCs. All receptors derive from a woman under 30 in good health and CMV-seronegative. The conserved cysteine and the conserved F or W are not part of the CDR3 here. The D gene is left open where the match is weak. Expanded clones are given a class, and other clones once, few, many or no size at all.

cdr3_aa	v_call	clone_size	d_call
ASSLGTGRRELF	TRBV5-5	few	TRBD1
ASSSAGIYNEQF	TRBV7-2	few	TRBD2
ASSSGTAGEGNQPQH	TRBV5-8	-	TRBD1
ASSAQGQQNTEAF	TRBV9	-	-
ASGVEKGATEAF	TRBV28	-	TRBD1
AWNPSSGRTNEQF	TRBV30	-	TRBD2
ASSLRGETQY	TRBV5-8	-	-
SASDGSEAF	TRBV20-1	-	-
ASSLRREWGNSPLH	TRBV28	-	-
ASKLSGGTEAF	TRBV6-1	-	TRBD1
ASSYRGNEQY	TRBV6-6	-	TRBD1
ASSQLGETQY	TRBV18	-	-
ASSPRGGGSYNEQF	TRBV11-3	-	TRBD2
ASSFRAGRETQY	TRBV27	-	-
ASSLAAGYDEKLF	TRBV7-9	-	-
ASIQTGTNTGELF	TRBV10-2	-	TRBD1
ASSIGLGGDEQY	TRBV19	-	-
ASSPWGGWGYT	TRBV25-1	-	-
ASSLEDRGLGYT	TRBV7-2	once	TRBD1
ASSLRIADTQY	TRBV5-6	-	-
ASSRQNYNEQF	TRBV5-8	few	-
ATSSHRFNQPQH	TRBV15	-	-
ASSLSSLNTEAF	TRBV28	-	-
ASSLALGQNEKLF	TRBV5-1	-	-
ASSLSSGSDTDTQY	TRBV7-2	-	TRBD2
ASSQGHIGNTIY	TRBV4-1	-	-
ASRPNLVLRRTGELF	TRBV7-2	-	-
ASSLGQAFSYEQY	TRBV7-9	-	-
AINRAGTAENQPQH	TRBV5-1	-	TRBD1
ASSASSGAYNEQF	TRBV6-4	-	TRBD2
ASSLTRYTEAF	TRBV7-8	-	-